One and the same sample provided the 22 T cell receptor beta chains below, sequenced in a study of blood T cell repertoires in COVID-19. The data were produced by immunoSEQ multiplex PCR, yet TCRdb's version contains in-frame clones alone and is incomplete. The sample has about 210,000 clones; 81% are singletons. Material for sequencing was PBMCs or T cells enriched from blood (not recorded which). The receptors shown here come from a woman between 50 and 59 years old with acute COVID-19.

V gene TRBV7-8 combines with J gene TRBJ1-5; a weak D match, TRBD1 (6 bases). V dropped 1 base and J dropped 13 bases, with 20 bases sitting between them. This CDR3 comprises 15 residues. CDR1 SGHVS and CDR2 FQNEAQ come from the germline V gene. The CDR3 DNA follows: TGTGCCAGCAGCTTAGTTGGGGGCGCCCCGGACCCACAGCATTTT. Translation: CASSLVGGAPDPQHF.

V is TRBV6-2 or TRBV6-3 and J is TRBJ2-7, with 9 positions matching TRBD1. The germline V gene has CDR1 MNHEY and CDR2 SVGEGT. The V gene end was trimmed by 4 bases and the J gene end by 7 bases; junction bases not matched to a gene: 26. This CDR3 is 20 amino acids long. The CDR3 region is CASSSPSGPQWTGEPGEQYF. The CDR3 bases are TGTGCCAGCAGTTCACCCTCGGGGCCGCAGTGGACAGGGGAGCCGGGGGAGCAGTACTTC.

The CDR3, as DNA: TGTGCCAGCAGCGCGGGGACCGTAGGGGAGTTGAGCAATCAGCCCCAGCATTTT. Protein sequence: CASSAGTVGELSNQPQHF. The chain links TRBV21-1 to TRBJ1-5. TRBV21-1 is reported as a pseudogene. The CDR3 length is 18 residues.

J is TRBJ1-2 and V is TRBV28; maybe TRBD1 (6 bases). This CDR3 contains 14 residues. V lost 6 bases, J lost 5 bases, and 16 bases lay in between. In germline, CDR1 is MDHEN, CDR2 SYDVKM. CDR3 region: CASSLTRTAYGYTF. CDR3 coding DNA: TGTGCCAGCAGCCTAACCCGGACAGCATATGGCTACACCTTC.

The V gene is TRBV6-5, the J gene TRBJ1-1; D unclear. V was trimmed by 2 bases and J by 2 bases, leaving 12 bases between them. Per the germline V gene, CDR1 is MNHEY and CDR2 is SVGAGI. The CDR3 has 15 amino acids. The CDR3 protein is CASSYGGGANTEAFF. The CDR3 bases are TGTGCCAGCAGTTACGGCGGCGGAGCCAACACTGAAGCTTTCTTT.

The chain carries TRBV21-1 and TRBJ2-2; no DNA check was done on the table's D call, TRBD2. TRBV21-1 is labeled a pseudogene. The CDR3 runs 22 residues. The CDR3: CASRGKKEGLVASGRYPGELFF. CDR3 nucleotide sequence: TGTGCCAGCCGCGGCAAGAAAGAGGGGTTGGTGGCTAGCGGGAGGTACCCCGGGGAGCTGTTTTTT.

The CDR3 DNA reads TGTGCCGGGATTCCGGGAGGATACAATGAGCAGTTCTTC. Translating it yields CAGIPGGYNEQFF. The rearrangement joins TRBV2 to TRBJ2-1, with TRBD2 matching 7 bases. The CDR3 runs 13 residues. Trimming took 11 bases from V and 4 from J; bases not matched to a gene: 8. CDR1 and CDR2 (germline): SNHLY, FYNNEI. Drawing the rest from reference TRBV2 and TRBJ2-1, the complete variable domain is EPEVTQTPSHQVTQMGQEVILRCVPISNHLYFYWYRQILGQKVEFLVSFYNNEISEKSEIFDDQFSVERPDGSNFTLKIRSTKLEDSAMYFCAGIPGGYNEQFFGPGTRLTVL.

The gene calls are TRBV7-8 and TRBJ2-7, with TRBD1 as a possible D gene (6 bases). Between the trimmed V and J ends, which lost 0 bases and 5 bases, there was a span of 14 bases. Germline values: CDR1 SGHVS, CDR2 FQNEAQ. The CDR3 is made up of 15 amino acids. The CDR3 nucleotides read TGTGCCAGCAGCTTAGCCGGAACAGGGTCCCACGAGCAGTACTTC. Residues: CASSLAGTGSHEQYF.

The chain uses TRBV19 and TRBJ1-5; weak D call: TRBD1 (6 bases). In germline, CDR1 is LNHDA, CDR2 SQIVND (reference sequence). With 6 bases removed from V and 11 bases from J, the gap between germline ends came to 17 bases. The CDR3 has 13 residues. CDR3 residues: CASRDSFGPAQHF. The CDR3 bases are TGTGCCAGTAGGGACAGTTTCGGTCCAGCCCAGCATTTT.

This sequence joins TRBV5-1 and TRBJ1-1; D possibly corresponds to TRBD1 (6 bases). The CDR3 runs to 17 residues. The germline gives CDR1 SGHRS, CDR2 YFSETQ. Deletions cut 3 bases from V and 4 bases from J, with 22 bases between. In nucleotides, the CDR3 is TGCGCCAGCAGCTCGGCGGGATTGACAGGCGGGGGCACTGAAGCTTTCTTT. This codes for CASSSAGLTGGGTEAFF.

The rearrangement uses TRBV18 and TRBJ2-2, with TRBD2 as a possible D gene (6 bases). From germline, CDR1 is KGHSH and CDR2 LQKENI. V was shortened by 6 bases and J by 1 base, with 18 bases between the two germline ends. There are 17 residues in the CDR3. This CDR3 reads CASSRDRGGVNTGELFF. For the CDR3, the DNA is TGTGCCAGCTCGCGGGACCGCGGAGGAGTGAACACCGGGGAGCTGTTTTTT. The complete variable domain, with remaining parts taken from reference TRBV18 and TRBJ2-2, reads NAGVMQNPRHLVRRRGQEARLRCSPMKGHSHVYWYRQLPEEGLKFMVYLQKENIIDESGMPKERFSAEFPKEGPSILRIQQVVRGDSAAYFCASSRDRGGVNTGELFFGEGSRLTVL.

Of note for this clone: One end of the junction fails to match germline, which may point to a read error. The V gene is TRBV30, the J gene TRBJ2-7; 10 bases fit TRBD2. Germline V gene data show CDR1 as GTSNPN and CDR2 as SVGIG (reference sequence). The CDR3 consists of 13 residues. Here the CDR3 DNA reads TGTGCCTGGAGTGTACGGGCGTGGGGTAGCGGGAGGTTC. It encodes CAWSVRAWGSGRF.

V usage is TRBV27 and J usage is TRBJ1-6, with D unclear. The germline V gene encodes CDR1 MNHEY and CDR2 SMNVEV (reference sequence). Trimming stripped 0 bases from V and 7 bases from J, with 10 bases between. The CDR3 contains 15 residues. CDR3 protein: CASSLSTQTNSPLHF. The CDR3 DNA sequence: TGTGCCAGCAGTTTATCGACACAGACCAATTCACCCCTCCACTTT.

In its sample, this clone is medium-sized. The chain uses TRBV6-1 and TRBJ2-7; 10 positions agree with TRBD2. Trimming took 6 bases from V and 3 from J; bases not matched to a gene: 5. The CDR3 consists of 14 residues. In germline, CDR1 is MNHNS, CDR2 SASEGT. The CDR3 bases are TGTGCCAGCAGCGTGAGCGGGGGGGACTACGAGCAGTACTTC. It specifies CASSVSGGDYEQYF.

V is TRBV7-3 and J is TRBJ1-2; 8 bases line up with TRBD1. From germline, CDR1 is SGHTA and CDR2 FQGTGA. This CDR3 has 14 amino acids. V was clipped by 1 base and J by 8 bases; unmatched bases: 6. In nucleotides, the CDR3 is TGTGCCAGCAGCTTAAAGGACAGGGCTGTGGGCTACACCTTC. It specifies CASSLKDRAVGYTF. Full variable domain (rest looked up from reference TRBV7-3 and TRBJ1-2): GAGVSQTPSNKVTEKGKYVELRCDPISGHTALYWYRQSLGQGPEFLIYFQGTGAADDSGLPNDRFFAVRPEGSVSTLKIQRTERGDSAVYLCASSLKDRAVGYTFGSGTRLTVV.

The rearrangement links TRBV5-4 to TRBJ1-4; the D is unclear. Trimming pared 5 bases from V and 4 bases from J, leaving 9 bases between. There are 13 residues in the CDR3. CDR1 and CDR2 from the germline V gene are SGHNT and YYREEE (reference sequence). The chain's CDR3 is CASSTALNEKLFF. DNA for the CDR3: TGTGCCAGCAGTACAGCTCTTAATGAAAAACTGTTTTTT.

This chain uses TRBV18 with TRBJ2-7; D perhaps matches TRBD1 (6 bases). Germline V lookup: CDR1 KGHSH, CDR2 LQKENI. V gave up 0 bases and J gave up 8 bases, with 11 bases separating them. The CDR3 is 13 amino acids. CDR3 DNA: TGTGCCAGCTCACCACCGGGACACCCCAAGCAGTACTTC. Protein sequence: CASSPPGHPKQYF.

The table lists this clone with a few counts. The junction and the germline gene differ at one end; a read error may be behind it. This chain links TRBV7-9 with TRBJ2-1, with 7 bases aligning to TRBD2. CDR3 length: 11 amino acids. Germline V gene sequence: CDR1 SEHNR, CDR2 FQNEAQ (reference sequence). The CDR3 region has the DNA TGTGCCAGCAGCTATCCGGGACTATGGGTCTTC. Its translation is CASSYPGLWVF.

The chain carries TRBV18 and TRBJ1-3, with 11 bases lining up with TRBD1. Germline-derived CDR1 and CDR2 are KGHSH and LQKENI. V shed 2 bases and J 3 bases; nucleotides not matched to a gene: 9. The CDR3 sequence is 18 residues long. The CDR3 bases are TGTGCCAGCTCACCAACCCTCGGACAGGGGGCTGGTGGAAACACCATATATTTT. It translates to CASSPTLGQGAGGNTIYF. The full variable domain, in which reference TRBV18 and TRBJ1-3 provide the parts outside the CDR3, is NAGVMQNPRHLVRRRGQEARLRCSPMKGHSHVYWYRQLPEEGLKFMVYLQKENIIDESGMPKERFSAEFPKEGPSILRIQQVVRGDSAAYFCASSPTLGQGAGGNTIYFGEGSWLTVV.

The chain links TRBV6-5 to TRBJ1-5; D uncertain. The CDR3 sequence is 15 residues long. Germline V lookup: CDR1 MNHEY, CDR2 SVGAGI. The ends were cut back, 5 bases at V and 3 bases at J, with 14 bases in the middle. CDR3 sequence: CASSHDTPVNQPQHF. The CDR3, as DNA: TGTGCCAGCAGTCACGACACCCCTGTCAATCAGCCCCAGCATTTT.

The chain combines TRBV28 with TRBJ2-1; tentatively, D is TRBD1 (5 bases). The germline V gene has CDR1 MDHEN and CDR2 SYDVKM. This CDR3 contains 14 residues. Trimming stripped 3 bases from V and 6 bases from J, with 12 bases between. CDR3 sequence (DNA): TGTGCCAGCAGTTTGGAGAGGACAAGCAATGAGCAGTTCTTC. Its protein product is CASSLERTSNEQFF.

CDR3 sequence reads: CASYPSISGTGSHEQYF. The CDR3 DNA reads as TGTGCCAGCTACCCATCGATATCCGGGACAGGGTCCCACGAGCAGTACTTC. The V call is TRBV28, the J call TRBJ2-7, with 9 positions matching TRBD1. Trimming cost V 8 bases and J 5 bases; bases outside gene matches: 19. CDR1 is MDHEN and CDR2 is SYDVKM in the germline V gene. The CDR3 covers 17 residues. The entire variable domain, with the rest obtained from reference TRBV28 and TRBJ2-7, is as follows: DVKVTQSSRYLVKRTGEKVFLECVQDMDHENMFWYRQDPGLGLRLIYFSYDVKMKEKGDIPEGYSVSREKKERFSLILESASTNQTSMYLCASYPSISGTGSHEQYFGPGTRLTVT.